The clone carrying this TCR beta chain has only one observation. Its target is not known. The data derive from a study of T cell responses to AZD1222 COVID-19 vaccine. Study-level results: The number of AZD1222 recipients seropositive at baseline was only 6 or 7. Donors in the cohort were predominantly white British and more often female, and clonal diversity was possibly underestimated.

TCRdb keeps only in-frame clones here, not all; method: immunoSEQ multiplex PCR. The sample has about 120,000 clones, over 75% seen once. Trimming cost V 4 bases and J 5 bases, with 9 bases left between them. CDR1 is MDHEN and CDR2 is SYDVKM in the germline V gene. The CDR3 is 12 residues long. Sample: peripheral blood, taken on day 0 of AZD1222 vaccination. The receptor's source is an adult in good health. The chain is built from TRBV28 and TRBJ2-7, with D tentatively TRBD1 or TRBD2 (6 bases each). As DNA, the CDR3 is TGTGCCAGCAGTTCCGGGGGCCACGAGCAGTACTTC. Its protein is CASSSGGHEQYF. Full variable domain (remainder filled in from reference TRBV28 and TRBJ2-7): DVKVTQSSRYLVKRTGEKVFLECVQDMDHENMFWYRQDPGLGLRLIYFSYDVKMKEKGDIPEGYSVSREKKERFSLILESASTNQTSMYLCASSSGGHEQYFGPGTRLTVT.